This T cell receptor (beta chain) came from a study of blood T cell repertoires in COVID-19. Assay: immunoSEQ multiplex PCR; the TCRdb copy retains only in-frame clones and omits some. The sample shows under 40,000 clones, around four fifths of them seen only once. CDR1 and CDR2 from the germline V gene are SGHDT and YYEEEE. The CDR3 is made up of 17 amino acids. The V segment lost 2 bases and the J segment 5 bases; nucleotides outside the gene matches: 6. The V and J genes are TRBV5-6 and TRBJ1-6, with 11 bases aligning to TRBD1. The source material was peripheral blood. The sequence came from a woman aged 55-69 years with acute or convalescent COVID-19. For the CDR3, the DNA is TGTGCCAGCAGCTTTGGACAGGGGGCACTAAATAATTCACCCCTCCACTTT. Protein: CASSFGQGALNNSPLHF.